The rows below give T cell receptor beta chains drawn from one sample of a study of T cell changes during pregnancy in multiple sclerosis. TCRdb keeps only in-frame clones here, not all; method: immunoSEQ multiplex PCR. This repertoire shows 50,000 to 75,000 clones, roughly nine tenths found once; its top ten account for less than 3%. Sequenced material: peripheral blood, taken in the third trimester of pregnancy. The receptor set was obtained from a female donor in good health, enrolled as a control in a pregnancy study. CDR3s include the opening cysteine and the closing phenylalanine or tryptophan. The D gene is left open where the match is weak. Clone size, where shown, is once, few, many, or a class for clones that have expanded.

cdr3_length	clone_size	v_call	d_call	j_call	cdr3_nt	cdr3_aa
15	.	TRBV7-9	.	TRBJ1-5	TGTGCCAGCAGCTTAGGTGACAGTAGCAATCAGCCCCAGCATTTT	CASSLGDSSNQPQHF
16	.	TRBV5-1	TRBD1	TRBJ2-3	TGCGCCAGCAGGCAGGTCCGGGACAGTAGCACAGATACGCAGTATTTT	CASRQVRDSSTDTQYF
15	once	TRBV7-3	TRBD1	TRBJ2-2	TGTGCCAGCAGTCTCGGGACAGGGATGGCCGGGGAGCTGTTTTTT	CASSLGTGMAGELFF
13	few	TRBV27	.	TRBJ2-3	TGTGCCAGCAGCTTGTGGAGGTCAGATACGCAGTATTTT	CASSLWRSDTQYF
16	.	TRBV5-4	TRBD2	TRBJ2-7	TGTGCCAGCAGCCAGCCCGGGACTAGCGGATCCTACGAGCAGTACTTC	CASSQPGTSGSYEQYF
15	.	TRBV27	.	TRBJ1-2	TGTGCCAGCAGTTTTCAATCAGGGAGGGCCTATGGCTACACCTTC	CASSFQSGRAYGYTF
14	few	TRBV11-1	.	TRBJ1-1	TGTGCCAGCAGCTTAGGACGGGGTGAAACTGAAGCTTTCTTT	CASSLGRGETEAFF
13	.	TRBV12-5	.	TRBJ1-1	TGTGCTAGTGGTTTGGGAGGAGGAACTGAAGCTTTCTTT	CASGLGGGTEAFF
14	.	TRBV11-2	.	TRBJ1-1	TGTGCCAGCAGCCCAATGGACAGGAACACTGAAGCTTTCTTT	CASSPMDRNTEAFF
16	.	TRBV7-2	TRBD1	TRBJ1-4	TGTGCCAGCAGCTTACTTCCGGGACAGGGACGCGAAAAACTGTTTTTT	CASSLLPGQGREKLFF
14	.	TRBV4-2	.	TRBJ2-1	TGTGCCAGCAGCCAAGCCGGACTCCTGAATGAGCAGTTCTTC	CASSQAGLLNEQFF
17	.	TRBV7-7	.	TRBJ2-3	TGTGCCAGCAGCTTAGCCCCAGGGAGGGGGGGCACAGATACGCAGTATTTT	CASSLAPGRGGTDTQYF
14	.	TRBV27	.	TRBJ2-7	TGTGCCAGCAGTGGACATCCCAACCCCTACGAGCAGTACTTC	CASSGHPNPYEQYF
13	.	TRBV30	.	TRBJ1-5	TGTGCCTGGAGGGGACTGATCAATCAGCCCCAGCATTTT	CAWRGLINQPQHF
13	.	TRBV7-2	.	TRBJ1-1	TGTGCCAGCAGCTTAGCGCGGACGGGGGAAGCTTTCTTT	CASSLARTGEAFF
12	once	TRBV5-5	.	TRBJ2-3	TGTGCCAGCAGCCATCCCACAGATACGCAGTATTTT	CASSHPTDTQYF
15	.	TRBV4-3	.	TRBJ2-7	TGCGCCAGCAGCCAAGACTTCCCGGGAGCCTACGAGCAGTACTTC	CASSQDFPGAYEQYF
12	.	TRBV19	TRBD1	TRBJ2-7	TGTGCCAGTAGTATAGGGGACAGGGAGCAGTACTTC	CASSIGDREQYF
17	.	TRBV4-3	TRBD1	TRBJ1-2	TGCGCCAGCAGCCAAAGTCATATCACAGGGGGCGCCTATGGCTACACCTTC	CASSQSHITGGAYGYTF
15	.	TRBV7-6	.	TRBJ1-4	TGTGCCAGCAGCCTTGGGGGCGGAATTAATGAAAAACTGTTTTTT	CASSLGGGINEKLFF
17	.	TRBV2	TRBD2	TRBJ2-2	TGTGCCAGCAGTGCCTCGCGGGAGGAGTGGGACACCGGGGAGCTGTTTTTT	CASSASREEWDTGELFF
13	.	TRBV6-5	TRBD2	TRBJ2-3	TGTGCCAGTCTAGCGGAGAGCACAGATACGCAGTATTTT	CASLAESTDTQYF
12	.	TRBV6-5	TRBD1	TRBJ1-2	TGTGCCAGCAACACAGGGGGGGAGGGCTACACCTTC	CASNTGGEGYTF
14	.	TRBV28	TRBD1	TRBJ1-1	TGTGCCAGCGCTAGAGACAGGGCAGGTACTGAAGCTTTCTTT	CASARDRAGTEAFF
15	.	TRBV19	TRBD1	TRBJ1-5	TGTGCCAGCGCAGGGGGCGCAGGGGGCAATCAGCCCCAGCATTTT	CASAGGAGGNQPQHF
14	.	TRBV5-1	.	TRBJ1-1	TGCGCCAGCAGCTTGCGGTGGGGGGGCACTGAAGCTTTCTTT	CASSLRWGGTEAFF
13	.	TRBV30	.	TRBJ1-5	TGTGCCTGGAGGAGCTCGGGGGAACAGCCCCAGCATTTT	CAWRSSGEQPQHF
14	once	TRBV7-3	.	TRBJ2-3	TGTGCCAGCAGCTTGGGGGACTTCACAGATACGCAGTATTTT	CASSLGDFTDTQYF
14	.	TRBV6-1	.	TRBJ1-2	TGTGCCAGCAGTCCCCGGGACTCTCTCTATGGCTACACCTTC	CASSPRDSLYGYTF